This TCR beta chain was profiled in a study of T cell responses to AZD1222 COVID-19 vaccine. In this sample, this clone turned up once. CDR1 and CDR2 from the germline V gene are KGHSH and LQKENI. Between the trimmed V and J ends, which lost 2 bases and 0 bases, there was a span of 10 bases. The CDR3 is 15 amino acids. The protocol was immunoSEQ multiplex PCR, while the TCRdb copy is restricted to in-frame clones and leaves out a portion. The profile covers roughly 120,000 clones, with roughly nine tenths appearing a single time and around 1.4% taken by the ten largest. Pooled together were second doses at about 4 or about 12 weeks.

Sequenced material: peripheral blood, taken 28 days after the second AZD1222 dose. The V gene is TRBV18, the J gene TRBJ1-2, with D possibly being TRBD1 (5 bases). The clonotype originates from an adult who received the AZD1222 COVID-19 vaccine. The CDR3 DNA reads TGTGCCAGCTCACCAGGGGACGTCGCTAACTATGGCTACACCTTC. Its protein product is CASSPGDVANYGYTF. Together with reference TRBV18 and TRBJ1-2, the CDR3 gives the full variable domain: NAGVMQNPRHLVRRRGQEARLRCSPMKGHSHVYWYRQLPEEGLKFMVYLQKENIIDESGMPKERFSAEFPKEGPSILRIQQVVRGDSAAYFCASSPGDVANYGYTFGSGTRLTVV.